This TCR beta chain was recorded in a study of shared clonotypes between healthy human individuals. CDR1 and CDR2 from the germline V gene are SQVTM and ANQGSEA. V lost 7 bases and J lost 5, with 20 bases in between. The CDR3 covers 14 residues. The data were produced by immunoSEQ multiplex PCR, yet TCRdb's version contains in-frame clones alone and is incomplete. This table holds millions of clones, 85% to 95% found once. The rearrangement joins TRBV29-1 to TRBJ2-5; D might be TRBD1 (5 bases). The sample was naive CD4+ T cells sorted from blood. Noted subset: CD45RA+ positively selected. The TCR comes from a man in his late teens or twenties in good health. The DNA for the CDR3 is TGCAGCGGGAAGAACAGGCTTGCCCAGGAGACCCAGTACTTC. This encodes CSGKNRLAQETQYF. The entire variable domain, with the rest obtained from reference TRBV29-1 and TRBJ2-5, is as follows: SAVISQKPSRDICQRGTSLTIQCQVDSQVTMMFWYRQQPGQSLTLIATANQGSEATYESGFVIDKFPISRPNLTFSTLTVSNMSPEDSSIYLCSGKNRLAQETQYFGPGTRLLVL.